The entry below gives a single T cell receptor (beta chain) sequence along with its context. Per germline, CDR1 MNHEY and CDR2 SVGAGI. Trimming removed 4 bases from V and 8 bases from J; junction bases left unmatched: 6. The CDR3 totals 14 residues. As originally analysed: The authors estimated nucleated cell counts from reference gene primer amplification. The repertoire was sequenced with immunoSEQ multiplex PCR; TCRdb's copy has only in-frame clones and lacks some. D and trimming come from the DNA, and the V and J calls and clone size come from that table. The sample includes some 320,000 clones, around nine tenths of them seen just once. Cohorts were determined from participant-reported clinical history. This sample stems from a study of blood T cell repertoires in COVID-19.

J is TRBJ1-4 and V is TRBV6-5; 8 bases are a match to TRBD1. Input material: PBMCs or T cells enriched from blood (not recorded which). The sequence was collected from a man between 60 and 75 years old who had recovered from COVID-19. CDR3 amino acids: CASSSQGAGEKLFF. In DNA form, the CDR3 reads TGTGCCAGCAGTTCCCAGGGGGCTGGGGAAAAACTGTTTTTT.